This TCR beta chain was captured by sequencing in a study of control samples from healthy donors and cancer patients. Method: immunoSEQ multiplex PCR; TCRdb's copy keeps in-frame clones and lacks some. The sample yields approximately 89,000 clones, 85% to 90% seen once. The CDR3 covers 11 residues. Germline values: CDR1 KGHDR, CDR2 SFDVKD. Trimming removed 5 bases at V and 6 bases at J, with 6 bases between. The sample taken for sequencing was blood. The receptor's source is a woman aged 40-49 years in good health. This chain joins TRBV24-1 and TRBJ1-2; D unresolved. In DNA form, the CDR3 reads TGTGCCACCAGTGGAGGGAATGGCTACACCTTC. Amino acid sequence: CATSGGNGYTF.